The rows below give T cell receptor beta chains drawn from one sample of a study of CD8+ T cells in alopecia areata. The protocol was immunoSEQ multiplex PCR, while the TCRdb copy is restricted to in-frame clones and leaves out a portion. The sample holds some 190,000 clones, about 47% seen once. This specimen was CD8+ T cells sorted from blood, taken at week 52, from a patient treated with tofacitinib. Receptors originate from a human donor with alopecia areata. Both conserved end residues are part of each CDR3. D genes are given only for firm matches. Expanded clones are given a class, and other clones once, few, many or no size at all.

abundance	d_gene	v_gene	j_gene	CDR3aa	CDR3nt
few	-	TRBV13	TRBJ2-1	CASSQGRVNEQFF	TGTGCCAGCAGCCAGGGCAGGGTCAATGAGCAGTTCTTC
-	-	TRBV12-5	TRBJ1-4	CASGLGQYNEKLFF	TGTGCTAGTGGTTTGGGACAGTATAATGAAAAACTGTTTTTT
-	TRBD2	TRBV5-1	TRBJ2-1	CASGKREGRIEQFF	TGCGCCAGCGGCAAACGGGAGGGGAGGATAGAGCAGTTCTTC
-	-	TRBV10-3	TRBJ1-1	CAISESEENTEAFF	TGTGCCATCAGTGAGTCGGAGGAGAACACTGAAGCTTTCTTT
few	-	TRBV29-1	TRBJ2-1	CSFSASYNEQFF	TGCAGCTTTAGCGCCTCCTACAATGAGCAGTTCTTC
-	-	TRBV5-1	TRBJ1-6	CASSAEGYNSPLHF	TGCGCCAGCAGCGCCGAAGGGTACAATTCACCCCTCCACTTT
-	-	TRBV30	TRBJ1-6	CAWDRGVSSNSPLHF	TGTGCCTGGGACCGCGGGGTTTCCAGTAATTCACCCCTCCACTTT
-	-	TRBV11-2	TRBJ2-2	CASNSGRLNTGELFF	TGTGCCAGCAACTCAGGCCGGCTGAACACCGGGGAGCTGTTTTTT
-	TRBD1	TRBV4-1	TRBJ2-7	CASSPDVETGGKHEQYF	TGCGCCAGCAGCCCCGACGTAGAGACAGGGGGTAAGCACGAGCAGTACTTC
-	-	TRBV13	TRBJ2-3	CASSLETDSTDTQYF	TGTGCCAGCAGCTTAGAGACAGATAGCACAGATACGCAGTATTTT
-	-	TRBV30	TRBJ1-6	CAWSTDSTGNSPLHF	TGTGCCTGGAGTACGGACTCGACGGGGAATTCACCCCTCCACTTT
-	-	TRBV7-2	TRBJ2-1	CASSSSWNEQFF	TGTGCCAGCAGCAGTTCCTGGAATGAGCAGTTCTTC
-	-	TRBV4-1	TRBJ2-5	CATAGGVVETQYF	TGCGCCACCGCCGGGGGCGTCGTGGAGACCCAGTACTTC
-	-	TRBV27	TRBJ2-3	CASITDTQYF	TGTGCCAGCATCACAGATACGCAGTATTTT
-	-	TRBV6-1	TRBJ2-7	CASSEMGQEQYF	TGTGCCAGCAGTGAAATGGGCCAGGAGCAGTACTTC
-	TRBD1	TRBV9	TRBJ2-1	CASSKPGQGISYNEQFF	TGTGCCAGCAGCAAACCGGGACAGGGGATTTCCTACAATGAGCAGTTCTTC
few	-	TRBV13	TRBJ1-1	CASSLFRMGGTEAFF	TGTGCCAGCAGCTTATTCCGTATGGGCGGCACTGAAGCTTTCTTT
-	-	TRBV6-4	TRBJ1-6	CASSEQPVNSPLHF	TGTGCCAGCAGTGAACAGCCCGTTAATTCACCCCTCCACTTT
-	TRBD1	TRBV5-6	TRBJ2-7	CASSFGQGIYEQYF	TGTGCCAGCAGCTTTGGACAGGGGATCTACGAGCAGTACTTC
-	-	TRBV7-2	TRBJ2-7	CASSLVPSGASYEQYF	TGTGCCAGCAGCTTAGTGCCGTCGGGGGCCTCCTACGAGCAGTACTTC
-	-	TRBV7-3	TRBJ2-3	CASSWARGRTDTQYF	TGTGCCAGCAGCTGGGCCCGCGGGCGCACAGATACGCAGTATTTT
many	TRBD2	TRBV4-3	TRBJ2-3	CASSPSGGAADTQYF	TGCGCCAGCAGTCCTAGCGGGGGGGCCGCAGATACGCAGTATTTT
-	TRBD1	TRBV7-9	TRBJ2-5	CASGPGGLETQYF	TGTGCCAGCGGGCCAGGGGGCTTGGAGACCCAGTACTTC
few	-	TRBV14	TRBJ1-2	CASSQVDSGVYGYTF	TGTGCCAGCAGCCAGGTGGACAGCGGTGTATATGGCTACACCTTC
few	-	TRBV4-3	TRBJ1-6	CASSQVWLQSNSPLHF	TGCGCCAGCAGCCAAGTATGGTTACAGAGTAATTCACCCCTCCACTTT
-	-	TRBV13	TRBJ2-7	CASSSTSRSYEQYF	TGTGCCAGCAGCTCAACGTCAAGATCCTACGAGCAGTACTTC
few	-	TRBV13	TRBJ2-2	CASSLNGGTGELFF	TGTGCCAGCAGCTTAAACGGGGGCACCGGGGAGCTGTTTTTT
-	-	TRBV18	TRBJ2-7	CASSPELQGSYEQYF	TGTGCCAGCTCACCAGAGTTGCAGGGAAGCTACGAGCAGTACTTC
-	TRBD1	TRBV5-1	TRBJ2-1	CASSFSGGRDEQFF	TGCGCCAGCAGCTTTTCAGGGGGCAGGGATGAGCAGTTCTTC
-	-	TRBV6-5	TRBJ1-5	CASSYSLGNQPQHF	TGTGCCAGCAGTTACTCCTTAGGCAATCAGCCCCAGCATTTT
few	TRBD1	TRBV30	TRBJ1-6	CAWIKEQGWSPLHF	TGTGCCTGGATAAAGGAACAGGGGTGGTCACCCCTCCACTTT
-	-	TRBV30	TRBJ1-5	CAWSLQELNQPQHF	TGTGCCTGGAGCTTACAGGAGCTGAATCAGCCCCAGCATTTT
-	-	TRBV2	TRBJ2-5	CASSDSETQYF	TGTGCCAGCAGTGATTCGGAGACCCAGTACTTC
few	-	TRBV29-1	TRBJ2-7	CSVEGSSYEQYF	TGCAGCGTTGAGGGGTCCAGCTACGAGCAGTACTTC
-	-	TRBV13	TRBJ1-1	CASSLGDGTEAFF	TGTGCCAGCAGCTTAGGGGATGGCACTGAAGCTTTCTTT
few	TRBD1	TRBV29-1	TRBJ2-7	CSVAGQEDSYEQYF	TGCAGCGTCGCAGGACAGGAAGACTCCTACGAGCAGTACTTC
few	TRBD1	TRBV4-1	TRBJ2-5	CASSLRTGTETQYF	TGCGCCAGCAGCCTCCGGACAGGTACTGAGACCCAGTACTTC
-	-	TRBV14	TRBJ1-6	CASSQKWGLTLHF	TGTGCCAGCAGCCAAAAGTGGGGCCTCACCCTCCACTTT
once	-	TRBV27	TRBJ1-5	CASSPPGQPQHF	TGTGCCAGCAGTCCTCCCGGGCAGCCCCAGCATTTT
-	-	TRBV13	TRBJ2-6	CASSLGEDSDVSGANVLTF	TGTGCCAGCAGCTTAGGGGAAGACAGCGACGTTTCTGGGGCCAACGTCCTGACTTTC
few	-	TRBV29-1	TRBJ1-1	CSVEDSLNTEAFF	TGCAGCGTTGAAGACAGTTTGAACACTGAAGCTTTCTTT
few	-	TRBV7-9	TRBJ1-1	CASNSVEDTEAFF	TGTGCCAGCAATTCGGTCGAGGACACTGAAGCTTTCTTT
-	-	TRBV7-3	TRBJ2-3	CASSLIGDTQYF	TGTGCCAGCAGCTTAATCGGCGATACGCAGTATTTT
-	-	TRBV27	TRBJ2-7	CASSFGRGGYEQYF	TGTGCCAGCAGTTTTGGCAGGGGAGGCTACGAGCAGTACTTC
-	TRBD2	TRBV13	TRBJ2-3	CASSAGLAEADTQYF	TGTGCCAGCAGCGCAGGACTAGCCGAGGCAGATACGCAGTATTTT
-	-	TRBV6-6	TRBJ1-1	CASSQEGTEAFF	TGTGCCAGCAGTCAGGAAGGGACTGAAGCTTTCTTT
once	-	TRBV19	TRBJ1-6	CASSPRGRRISPLHF	TGTGCCAGTAGTCCTAGGGGACGGAGAATTTCACCCCTCCACTTT
few	TRBD1	TRBV29-1	TRBJ2-7	CSVAGTASSYEQYF	TGCAGCGTTGCCGGGACAGCATCCTCCTACGAGCAGTACTTC
-	-	TRBV6-1	TRBJ2-1	CASSEDRSSYNEQFF	TGTGCCAGCAGTGAAGACAGAAGCTCCTACAATGAGCAGTTCTTC
-	-	TRBV4-1	TRBJ2-6	CASGPTSSGANVLTF	TGCGCCAGCGGCCCTACGAGCTCTGGGGCCAACGTCCTGACTTTC